The clone carrying this T cell receptor beta chain was recorded many times. The antigen remains unidentified. The CDR3 spans 14 residues. V shed 3 bases and J shed 2 bases, with 10 bases lying between them. This entry belongs to a study of response to subunit inactivated influenza vaccine. Study observations and caveats: It was the authors' suggestion that each seasonal influenza vaccination recruits few new T cells.

TCRdb reprocessed the RT-PCR reads with MiXCR, giving one entry per CDR3 protein. The data show hundreds of thousands of distinct CDR3 sequences, about 25% seen once. V usage is TRBV12-3 or TRBV12-4 and J usage is TRBJ1-1; D call uncertain. This material consisted of CD4+ T cells sorted from PBMCs, taken 4 to 6 days after vaccination. The clonotype originates from a man aged 45-60 years who received an inactivated influenza vaccine. The CDR3: CASSFFHSNTEAFF. Written as DNA, the CDR3 is TGTGCCAGCAGTTTTTTTCACAGCAACACTGAAGCTTTCTTT.